This note documents a single TCR beta chain sequence. This clonotype was detected only a few times. No cognate antigen has been identified for it. No much larger clonotype is one base removed from it; base qualities were not supplied. The label giving this sample's treatment or condition can be read as: live attenuated yellow fever vaccine strain. Two biological replicates of bulk PBMCs were collected at each blood-draw timepoint. PBMCs were isolated from peripheral blood using a standard Ficoll-Paque protocol. RNA was extracted with TriZol from bulk PBMCs, CD4 and CD8 fractions, and dextramer-positive and dextramer-negative fractions. This entry comes from a study of T cells after yellow fever vaccination (dated by TCRdb to about 2019). Notes on the research overall: The SMART-Seq v4 Ultra Low Input RNA kit was used to prepare libraries from fractions with low cell numbers. To follow T-cell clones before and after both primary and booster YFV17D yellow fever vaccination, bulk TCR alpha and beta repertoires underwent longitudinal sequencing. Two healthy male donors made up the cohort, one aged 18 to 30 years and the other aged 30 to 40 years. Bulk PBMC replicates and cell subsets were isolated from blood drawn at multiple timepoints before and after both primary and secondary immunization. The research as a whole found: After the booster, most of the clones that had expanded following primary vaccination were detected again (about 95% of CD4 and 85% to 90% of CD8), which suggests that memory was broadly maintained. Computational filtering was needed because FACS-sorted repertoires could contain abundant contaminating clonotypes from the bulk population. Only a couple of donors were included in the study, so the extent to which the findings can be generalized is limited. Compared with the primary T-cell response, the secondary T-cell response was weaker but faster, peaking on day 5 rather than day 15. A small fraction of clonotypes showed up in both the CD4 and CD8 compartments, probably as a result of convergent recombination.

TCR cDNA was made using 5'RACE template switching, a step that added a universal primer site and unique molecular identifiers. Priming for cDNA synthesis came from both the TCR alpha and TCR beta constant segments. Library amplification used two PCR steps, and the second PCR step added sample barcodes and sequencing adapters. Libraries were sequenced on Illumina HiSeq 2500 (2x100 bp) or NovaSeq (2x150 bp). The published analysis was carried out like this. MIGEC handled demultiplexing of reads and collapsing into UMI consensus sequences, while MiXCR performed V(D)J alignment. Clonotypes responding to the vaccine were identified with edgeR on replicate PBMC samples, with the criteria of FDR below 0.01 and a log2 fold change above 5 up to day 15. Each bulk clonotype was labeled CD4 or CD8 based on which sequenced repertoire, CD4 or CD8, contained the clonotype at higher abundance. TCRdb reran the public reads through fastp at Q25 and MiXCR, keeping productive beta chains. Identical CDR3 proteins give one entry, which carries the most common genes and DNA. The V and J calls shown here were made by TCRdb, not taken from the authors' results. This sample lists around 600,000 distinct CDR3 sequences; roughly an eighth were detected once. The ten most abundant clones make up about 15% of the sample.

V sheds 2 bases and J sheds 10 bases, leaving 14 bases between their ends. Per the germline V gene (reference sequence), MNHNY is the CDR1 and SVGAGI is the CDR2. The cysteine opens and the phenylalanine closes a CDR3 of 13 amino acids. Just the 39-base CDR3 DNA is kept, in frame starting at base 1. The sample in question was PBMCs, obtained on the day of the yellow fever booster vaccination. The sequence links TRBV6-6 to TRBJ1-1; perhaps TRBD1 is the D gene, with 6 bases matching. This TCR was sampled from a man aged 25-45 years who received the YFV17D yellow fever vaccine. The CDR3 protein is CASSYRGHLGAFF. The DNA sequence follows: TGTGCCAGCAGTTACAGGGGACATCTGGGAGCTTTCTTT.